The clone carrying this T cell receptor (beta chain) was observed a single time. The antigen is unknown. V shed 3 bases, J shed 0 bases, and the junction held 9 bases outside the gene matches. Germline CDR1 and CDR2: LGHDT and YNNKEL (reference sequence). This CDR3 spans 18 amino acids. The sample belongs to a study of vaccination and CD4 T cells after COVID-19. Study-level background: Overlapping spike peptides of SARS-CoV-2, HCoV-NL63, HCoV-OC43 and HCoV-229E were used, and cells were stimulated with them. Study findings and constraints: Among those convalescent, a median about 90% of reactive clones emerged solely post-vaccination.

Stated treatment: approximately 11-day PBMC culture with coronavirus spike peptide pools or control peptides (ViraFEST assay). An unexposed donor provided the CD4+ T cells, which were collected before the COVID-19 pandemic (2011-2018). TCRs were sequenced by ViraFEST after antigen-specific T cells had been expanded with peptide pools. Cultured CD4+ T-cell DNA underwent Oncomine TCR Beta short-read sequencing. The genomic DNA was obtained from cultured CD4+ T cells by extraction with the QIAamp micro DNA kit. TCRdb reanalysed the PCR reads using MiXCR and keeps one entry per CDR3 protein. The sample has approximately 9,800 distinct CDR3 sequences; roughly a third are singletons.

Sequencing was done on a sample of CD4+ T cells from blood, cultured in vitro. The TCR sequence derives from a human donor in good health. The chain has TRBV3-1 and TRBJ2-1, with 9 bases that match TRBD1. The CDR3 loop reads CASSQGTGSPSSYNEQFF. In nucleotides, the CDR3 is TGTGCCAGCAGCCAGGGGACAGGGAGCCCAAGCTCCTACAATGAGCAGTTCTTC.